The text below deals with one T cell receptor beta chain. A junction end diverges from the germline sequence, so it may reflect a read error. The CDR3 is made up of 16 amino acids. This sample was taken from a study of T cell repertoires in cytomegalovirus infection. TCRdb re-analysed the reads in MiXCR, keeping a single row per CDR3 protein. The top ten hold approximately 8% of the sample, which has fewer than 400,000 distinct CDR3 sequences, over 15% seen once. The gene calls are TRBV12-3 or TRBV12-4 and TRBJ2-5, with D unclear. The sequence was obtained from a human donor in good health (CMV status not recorded). Some clones in this sample may be carry-over from other donors' samples. The sequencing sample was made of PBMCs. As DNA, the CDR3 is TGTGCCAACAGTCTCACCGGGTCCGGCTCGGGTGAGACCCAGTACTTC. Its translation: CANSLTGSGSGETQYF.